These T cell receptor beta chains were read from a single sample in a study of OX40 agonist ivuxolimab in advanced cancers. Sequencing used immunoSEQ multiplex PCR; TCRdb keeps in-frame clones, though not all of them. The sample shows about 99,000 clones, roughly 91% of them seen only once. The material was CD4+ or CD8+ T cells sorted from blood, obtained in a trial of the OX40 agonist ivuxolimab. The receptors shown here come from an adult with an advanced solid tumor such as melanoma, head and neck, liver or kidney cancer. Each CDR3 is given with its conserved first and last residue. D genes are given only for firm matches. Only part of the rows carry a size: once, few, many, or a class if the clone is expanded.

CDR3 DNA: TGTGCCAGCTCACCGCGCAGAGACCCCGGGACTAGTGGTAATGAGCAGTTCTTC
CDR3 protein: CASSPRRDPGTSGNEQFF
V gene: TRBV18
clone size: .
J gene: TRBJ2-1
D gene: TRBD2

CDR3 DNA: TGTGCCAGCAGTGGACTGGGACAGGGACATGTCACCGGGGAGCTGTTTTTT
CDR3 protein: CASSGLGQGHVTGELFF
V gene: TRBV25-1
clone size: .
J gene: TRBJ2-2
D gene: TRBD1

CDR3 DNA: TGTGCCAGCAGCTCCACAGGGGGCGAGCAGTACTTC
CDR3 protein: CASSSTGGEQYF
V gene: TRBV5-5
clone size: few
J gene: TRBJ2-7
D gene: TRBD1

CDR3 DNA: TGCGCCAGCAGCCCGGCGACTAGCGGTCCCTACGAGCAGTACTTC
CDR3 protein: CASSPATSGPYEQYF
V gene: TRBV5-1
clone size: .
J gene: TRBJ2-7
D gene: TRBD2

CDR3 DNA: TGTGCCAGCAGTATGGAGCCGGGACAGGGGTTAACCCAGTACTTC
CDR3 protein: CASSMEPGQGLTQYF
V gene: TRBV28
clone size: .
J gene: TRBJ2-5
D gene: TRBD1

CDR3 DNA: TGCGCCAGCAGCGCGGCCGGGAGGAGCACAGATACGCAGTATTTT
CDR3 protein: CASSAAGRSTDTQYF
V gene: TRBV5-1
clone size: once
J gene: TRBJ2-3
D gene: TRBD2

CDR3 DNA: TGTGCCAGCAGTGTAAGCGGGATAGGCAATGAGCAGTTCTTC
CDR3 protein: CASSVSGIGNEQFF
V gene: TRBV2
clone size: .
J gene: TRBJ2-1
D gene: TRBD2

CDR3 DNA: TGTGCCAGCAGCTTGGGGGGCTCCACGAGAGGCAATCAGCCCCAGCATTTT
CDR3 protein: CASSLGGSTRGNQPQHF
V gene: TRBV5-5
clone size: .
J gene: TRBJ1-5
D gene: .

CDR3 DNA: TGTGCCAGCAGCTTAGTTGGCAGGGGGACCGGGGAGCTGTTTTTT
CDR3 protein: CASSLVGRGTGELFF
V gene: TRBV7-2
clone size: .
J gene: TRBJ2-2
D gene: TRBD1

CDR3 DNA: TGCGCCAGCAGCCAAGGCCCTCTGTTAGCGGGAGGGCTTAGGGCTCTCAATGAGCAGTTCTTC
CDR3 protein: CASSQGPLLAGGLRALNEQFF
V gene: TRBV4-3
clone size: .
J gene: TRBJ2-1
D gene: TRBD2

CDR3 DNA: TGTGCCATCAGTGAGGGGAACTCCTACGAGCAGTACTTC
CDR3 protein: CAISEGNSYEQYF
V gene: TRBV10-3
clone size: few
J gene: TRBJ2-7
D gene: .

CDR3 DNA: TGTGCCACCCACCGTGACCGCACGTCCTACGAGCAGTACTTC
CDR3 protein: CATHRDRTSYEQYF
V gene: TRBV10-3
clone size: .
J gene: TRBJ2-7
D gene: .

CDR3 DNA: TGTGCCAGCACTACGGGACTAGCGGGTAATAATGAGCAGTTCTTC
CDR3 protein: CASTTGLAGNNEQFF
V gene: TRBV9
clone size: .
J gene: TRBJ2-1
D gene: TRBD2

CDR3 DNA: TGCGCCAGCAGCTTGCCAGGGGGTATTGATTATGGCTACACCTTC
CDR3 protein: CASSLPGGIDYGYTF
V gene: TRBV5-1
clone size: .
J gene: TRBJ1-2
D gene: TRBD1

CDR3 DNA: TGTGCCAGCGCGACTAGCGGGAGAGGCGATGAGCAGTTCTTC
CDR3 protein: CASATSGRGDEQFF
V gene: TRBV18
clone size: .
J gene: TRBJ2-1
D gene: TRBD2

CDR3 DNA: TGTGCCAGCAGCTTCGGACTAGTGGGACGCACAGATACGCAGTATTTT
CDR3 protein: CASSFGLVGRTDTQYF
V gene: TRBV5-6
clone size: .
J gene: TRBJ2-3
D gene: TRBD2

CDR3 DNA: TGTGCCAGCAGCTTACAGGGCAATAATCAGCCCCAGCATTTT
CDR3 protein: CASSLQGNNQPQHF
V gene: TRBV5-6
clone size: .
J gene: TRBJ1-5
D gene: .

CDR3 DNA: TGTGCCAGCAGCTTAGCCCAACCCTTCGATGAGCAGTTCTTC
CDR3 protein: CASSLAQPFDEQFF
V gene: TRBV7-2
clone size: once
J gene: TRBJ2-1
D gene: .

CDR3 DNA: TGTGCCAGCAGTTTGGGACTGCGGGGTTACGAGCAGTACTTC
CDR3 protein: CASSLGLRGYEQYF
V gene: TRBV27
clone size: .
J gene: TRBJ2-7
D gene: .

CDR3 DNA: TGTGCCATCAGTGAAACGGCGGGAAACACTGAAGCTTTCTTT
CDR3 protein: CAISETAGNTEAFF
V gene: TRBV10-3
clone size: .
J gene: TRBJ1-1
D gene: .

CDR3 DNA: TGTGCCAGCAGCTCCGGGACAGCAGAAAGCCAGCAGTACTTC
CDR3 protein: CASSSGTAESQQYF
V gene: TRBV7-3
clone size: .
J gene: TRBJ2-5
D gene: TRBD1

CDR3 DNA: TGTGCCAGCAGCTTGGATCTAGCGGGAGATGAGCAGTTCTTC
CDR3 protein: CASSLDLAGDEQFF
V gene: TRBV5-4
clone size: .
J gene: TRBJ2-1
D gene: TRBD2

CDR3 DNA: TGTGCCAGCAGCCCCGTAACGCGGGTTTATGAGACCCAGTACTTC
CDR3 protein: CASSPVTRVYETQYF
V gene: TRBV7-2
clone size: .
J gene: TRBJ2-5
D gene: .

CDR3 DNA: TGTGCCAGCAGGACTAGCGGGAGGGCGTTGGGGACCCAGTACTTC
CDR3 protein: CASRTSGRALGTQYF
V gene: TRBV6-5
clone size: .
J gene: TRBJ2-5
D gene: TRBD2

CDR3 DNA: TGCGCCAGCAGCCAAGACCACAAGGACACCGAGCAGTACTTC
CDR3 protein: CASSQDHKDTEQYF
V gene: TRBV4-1
clone size: .
J gene: TRBJ2-7
D gene: .

CDR3 DNA: TGTGCCAGCAGCTTAGAGCCGGGACACCTTTATGGCTACACCTTC
CDR3 protein: CASSLEPGHLYGYTF
V gene: TRBV7-2
clone size: few
J gene: TRBJ1-2
D gene: .

CDR3 DNA: TGTGCCAGCAGCCCGGGACTAGCGGGAGGGGGCAATGAGCAGTTCTTC
CDR3 protein: CASSPGLAGGGNEQFF
V gene: TRBV7-7
clone size: .
J gene: TRBJ2-1
D gene: TRBD2

CDR3 DNA: TGCGCCAGCAGTGACTCCGGGACAGGAGCCTACAATGAGCAGTTCTTC
CDR3 protein: CASSDSGTGAYNEQFF
V gene: TRBV10-1
clone size: .
J gene: TRBJ2-1
D gene: TRBD1

CDR3 DNA: TGTGCCAGCAGCGTAGAAGGAGCGGGGTACAATGAGCAGTTCTTC
CDR3 protein: CASSVEGAGYNEQFF
V gene: TRBV9
clone size: .
J gene: TRBJ2-1
D gene: TRBD2

CDR3 DNA: TGTGCCAGCAGCTCTGACAGGGGGCGTTCCTACGAGCAGTACTTC
CDR3 protein: CASSSDRGRSYEQYF
V gene: TRBV5-5
clone size: .
J gene: TRBJ2-7
D gene: TRBD1

CDR3 DNA: TGTGCCAGCAGCTTGGGGTTGAACACTGAAGCTTTCTTT
CDR3 protein: CASSLGLNTEAFF
V gene: TRBV5-6
clone size: .
J gene: TRBJ1-1
D gene: .

CDR3 DNA: TGTGCCAGCAGTGAGTTAGCGGGACTCCTCCGCAATGAGCAGTTCTTC
CDR3 protein: CASSELAGLLRNEQFF
V gene: TRBV6-4
clone size: .
J gene: TRBJ2-1
D gene: TRBD2

CDR3 DNA: TGTGCCAGCAGTTCCTCTGGGCAGGGTAATTACGAAAAACTGTTTTTT
CDR3 protein: CASSSSGQGNYEKLFF
V gene: TRBV28
clone size: once
J gene: TRBJ1-4
D gene: .

CDR3 DNA: TGTGCCAGGGGACAGAGAACCGGGGAGCTGTTTTTT
CDR3 protein: CARGQRTGELFF
V gene: TRBV19
clone size: .
J gene: TRBJ2-2
D gene: TRBD1

CDR3 DNA: TGTGCCAGCAGCGTAGGGGGGTCCACTGAAGCTTTCTTT
CDR3 protein: CASSVGGSTEAFF
V gene: TRBV9
clone size: .
J gene: TRBJ1-1
D gene: .

CDR3 DNA: TGCAGCGTTGTTTCGGGGCGGGCAAGCTCCTACGAGCAGTACTTC
CDR3 protein: CSVVSGRASSYEQYF
V gene: TRBV29-1
clone size: .
J gene: TRBJ2-7
D gene: .

CDR3 DNA: TGTGCCAGCAGCTCGGGGACCTCCTACAATGAGCAGTTCTTC
CDR3 protein: CASSSGTSYNEQFF
V gene: TRBV7-3
clone size: .
J gene: TRBJ2-1
D gene: .

CDR3 DNA: TGTGCCAGCAGCCGAGGACAGGGGTCGAGTCAGCCCCAGCATTTT
CDR3 protein: CASSRGQGSSQPQHF
V gene: TRBV6-5
clone size: .
J gene: TRBJ1-5
D gene: TRBD1

CDR3 DNA: TGCGCCAGCAGCCAAGAGAGGGAAAACTATGGCTACACCTTC
CDR3 protein: CASSQERENYGYTF
V gene: TRBV4-3
clone size: .
J gene: TRBJ1-2
D gene: .

CDR3 DNA: TGTGCCAGCAGCCCCTTGAACAATATCGCCCAGCATTTT
CDR3 protein: CASSPLNNIAQHF
V gene: TRBV28
clone size: .
J gene: TRBJ1-5
D gene: .

CDR3 DNA: TGTGCCAGCAGCTTAAGGGGGCTAGCGGTAGATACGCAGTATTTT
CDR3 protein: CASSLRGLAVDTQYF
V gene: TRBV7-9
clone size: .
J gene: TRBJ2-3
D gene: .

CDR3 DNA: TGTGCCAGCACCCTACAACAGGCGGCGGGGGCCAACGTCCTGACTTTC
CDR3 protein: CASTLQQAAGANVLTF
V gene: TRBV7-8
clone size: .
J gene: TRBJ2-6
D gene: .

CDR3 DNA: TGTGCCAGCAGCTTGAGGGGAGGGCCCTCCTACAATGAGCAGTTCTTC
CDR3 protein: CASSLRGGPSYNEQFF
V gene: TRBV7-2
clone size: .
J gene: TRBJ2-1
D gene: TRBD2

CDR3 DNA: TGTGCCAGCAGCTTGAGGCAGTACGAGCAGTACTTC
CDR3 protein: CASSLRQYEQYF
V gene: TRBV11-2
clone size: .
J gene: TRBJ2-7
D gene: .

CDR3 DNA: TGTGCCAGCAGCTCCAAGGGCCCTTGGGAAGGAGATGAGCAGTTCTTC
CDR3 protein: CASSSKGPWEGDEQFF
V gene: TRBV7-3
clone size: .
J gene: TRBJ2-1
D gene: .